This entry lists 18 T cell receptor beta chains sequenced from one sample in a study of Ad26.COV2.S vaccination and SARS-CoV-2 variants. Regarding treatment: 15 to 20 received Ad26.COV2.S at low or high dose, single or two shots; roughly five received placebo; per-sample allocation not given. Day 63 after the first vaccine or placebo injection was the time point for sampling. This table comes from immunoSEQ multiplex PCR, and its TCRdb copy is limited to in-frame clones, with some not included. The sample comprises 430,000 or so clones, 89% of which are singletons, and approximately 2.5% rests with the top ten. This specimen was peripheral blood, taken in a trial of Ad26.COV2.S vaccine versus placebo. These receptors all stem from a person between 18 and 65 years old who received the Ad26.COV2.S COVID-19 vaccine or a placebo.

This clone has only one observation. The chain has TRBV5-1 and TRBJ1-5; D remains ambiguous. With 0 bases removed from V and 3 bases from J, the gap between germline ends came to 7 bases. The CDR3 runs 14 residues. The germline V gene encodes CDR1 SGHRS and CDR2 YFSETQ. The CDR3: CASSLDTNNQPQHF. DNA of the CDR3: TGCGCCAGCAGCTTGGATACAAACAATCAGCCCCAGCATTTT. Complete variable domain (other parts from reference TRBV5-1 and TRBJ1-5): KAGVTQTPRYLIKTRGQQVTLSCSPISGHRSVSWYQQTPGQGLQFLFEYFSETQRNKGNFPGRFSGRQFSNSRSEMNVSTLELGDSALYLCASSLDTNNQPQHFGDGTRLSIL.

The genes are TRBV28 and TRBJ1-2; D gene unclear. The V gene's germline CDR1 is MDHEN and CDR2 SYDVKM. Trimming took off 2 bases at V and 8 bases at J, with 9 bases between the two ends. The CDR3 is made up of 12 amino acids. The CDR3 loop reads CASSLIRRGYTF. The CDR3 DNA reads as TGTGCCAGCAGTTTAATTCGCCGGGGCTACACCTTC.

This sequence joins TRBV5-1 and TRBJ1-2; D not certain. Germline V gives CDR1 SGHRS, CDR2 YFSETQ. The CDR3 length is 13 residues. V was trimmed by 2 bases and J by 4 bases, leaving 9 bases between them. The DNA of the CDR3 is TGCGCCAGCAGCTTTTTCCCCTCCTATGGCTACACCTTC. Amino acids: CASSFFPSYGYTF.

The chain links TRBV9 to TRBJ2-3, with D possibly matching TRBD2 (6 bases). The CDR3 is 15 residues long. Germline V gene sequence: CDR1 SGDLS, CDR2 YYNGEE. Trimming cost V 5 bases and J 6 bases, with 19 bases left between them. The CDR3 protein is CASSGGSAPVDTQYF. The CDR3, as DNA: TGTGCCAGCAGTGGGGGGAGCGCCCCGGTGGATACGCAGTATTTT.

This sequence joins TRBV19 and TRBJ1-4, with no clear D. V gave up 3 bases and J gave up 4 bases, with 9 bases separating them. CDR3 size: 14 residues. From germline, CDR1 is LNHDA and CDR2 SQIVND (reference sequence). For the CDR3, the DNA is TGTGCCAGTAGTATGCCGTGGGGTAATGAAAAACTGTTTTTT. Its protein product is CASSMPWGNEKLFF.

V gene TRBV7-6 combines with J gene TRBJ2-7, with TRBD2 matching 8 bases. Germline lookup yields CDR1 SGHVS and CDR2 FNYEAQ. After removal of 3 bases from V and 3 bases from J, the junction contained 13 bases not matched to a gene. The CDR3 spans 17 residues. CDR3 residues: CASSFLGGLDTIYEQYV. In nucleotides, the CDR3 is TGTGCCAGCAGCTTCCTAGGGGGACTAGACACTATCTACGAGCAGTACGTC.

The V and J genes are TRBV15 and TRBJ1-4, with 7 nucleotides matching TRBD1. Unmatched junction bases numbered 8, after V lost 3 bases and J lost 4 bases. Germline CDR1 LNHNV, CDR2 YYDKDF (reference sequence). The CDR3 extends over 16 amino acids. The CDR3 sequence: CATSRATWDSNEKLFF. The CDR3 region has the DNA TGTGCCACCAGCAGGGCTACCTGGGACAGTAATGAAAAACTGTTTTTT. The variable domain in full, completed from reference TRBV15 and TRBJ1-4, reads DAMVIQNPRYQVTQFGKPVTLSCSQTLNHNVMYWYQQKSSQAPKLLFHYYDKDFNNEADTPDNFQSRRPNTSFCFLDIRSPGLGDTAMYLCATSRATWDSNEKLFFGSGTQLSVL.

V gene TRBV28 combines with J gene TRBJ2-4; 7 bases map to TRBD1. With V trimmed by 5 bases and J by 7 bases, 8 bases remained unmatched. The CDR3 spans 14 residues. Germline V gene sequence: CDR1 MDHEN, CDR2 SYDVKM. The CDR3 DNA sequence: TGTGCCAGCAGTCCACCTGACAGGGTTAACATTCAGTACTTC. The encoded protein is CASSPPDRVNIQYF.

J is TRBJ1-2 and V is TRBV18; no clear D. V was cut by 0 bases and J by 3 bases, with 8 bases left in between. CDR1 is KGHSH, CDR2 LQKENI, per germline. CDR3 length: 14 amino acids. The CDR3 DNA reads TGTGCCAGCTCACCACCCCCGGAGTACTATGGCTACACCTTC. Encoded protein: CASSPPPEYYGYTF.

This chain connects TRBV4-2 to TRBJ2-7; 7 bases map to TRBD1. The CDR3 extends over 12 amino acids. The ends lost 1 base at V and 11 bases at J; junction bases unmatched: 5. Per germline, CDR1 LGHNA and CDR2 YNFKEQ. The CDR3, as DNA: TGTGCCAGCAGCCAAGTAGACAGGGTGAAGTACTTC. Its protein is CASSQVDRVKYF.

This chain joins TRBV18 and TRBJ1-4, with 10 positions matching TRBD1. This CDR3 comprises 15 residues. J lost 8 bases, V lost 0 bases, and 3 bases had no gene match. CDR1 is KGHSH and CDR2 is LQKENI in the germline V gene. The CDR3 coding sequence is TGTGCCAGCTCACCACCGGGACAGGGGTACGAAAAACTGTTTTTT. As protein: CASSPPGQGYEKLFF. Using reference TRBV18 and TRBJ1-4 for the parts outside the CDR3, the full variable domain is NAGVMQNPRHLVRRRGQEARLRCSPMKGHSHVYWYRQLPEEGLKFMVYLQKENIIDESGMPKERFSAEFPKEGPSILRIQQVVRGDSAAYFCASSPPGQGYEKLFFGSGTQLSVL.

This chain connects TRBV1 to TRBJ2-1. TRBV1 represents a pseudogene. The length of the CDR3 is 12 residues. The CDR3 reads CTSSQDGEEQFF. CDR3 DNA sequence: TGCACCAGCAGCCAAGATGGGGAAGAGCAGTTCTTC.

The rearrangement uses TRBV9 and TRBJ2-7; unclear D gene. The V gene lost 0 bases and the J gene lost 9 bases, with 16 bases spanning the gap. CDR3 length equals 14 residues. The germline gives CDR1 SGDLS, CDR2 YYNGEE. The CDR3 sequence is CASSVDHSYLRQYF. The DNA for the CDR3 is TGTGCCAGCAGCGTAGATCACAGCTACCTCCGGCAGTACTTC.

The chain carries TRBV19 and TRBJ2-7, with no clear D. The CDR3 length is 13 residues. V lost 5 bases, J lost 1 base, and 9 bases lay in between. Germline assignment: CDR1 LNHDA and CDR2 SQIVND (reference sequence). CDR3 DNA sequence: TGTGCCAGTAGTGAGGACGGGTCCTACGAGCAGTACGTC. This encodes CASSEDGSYEQYV.

V usage is TRBV6-5 and J usage is TRBJ2-5, with a possible D match to TRBD1 (6 bases). Germline values: CDR1 MNHEY, CDR2 SVGAGI. Trimming removed 7 bases from V and 5 bases from J, with 20 bases in between. There are 15 residues in the CDR3. In DNA form, the CDR3 reads TGTGCCAGCACTAGTATTAGGGACATGAGGGAGACCCAGTACTTC. It is translated as CASTSIRDMRETQYF.

The chain employs TRBV3-1 (or the pseudogene TRBV3-2) and TRBJ1-5, with no clear D. V lost 1 base and J lost 11, with 6 bases in between. The CDR3 totals 11 residues. Looked up from germline, CDR1 is LGHDT and CDR2 is YNNKEL (reference sequence). Here the CDR3 reads CASSQGAAQHF. Here the CDR3 DNA reads TGTGCCAGCAGCCAAGGGGCCGCCCAGCATTTT.

This chain joins TRBV5-4 and TRBJ2-3; 12 nucleotides match TRBD2. The V and J ends lost 6 bases and 4 bases, in that order; junction bases with no gene match: 9. This CDR3 has 16 amino acids. The germline V gene encodes CDR1 SGHNT and CDR2 YYREEE (reference sequence). The CDR3 here is CASNSMTSGSPDTQYF. CDR3 in DNA: TGTGCCAGCAACTCGATGACTAGCGGGAGTCCAGATACGCAGTATTTT.

This chain links TRBV7-9 with TRBJ1-4; D might be TRBD1 (6 bases). Trimming left V 1 base short and J 3 bases short, with 12 bases between. Germline lookup yields CDR1 SEHNR and CDR2 FQNEAQ (reference sequence). The CDR3 has 16 amino acids. This chain's CDR3 is CASSLVQGHPNEKLFF. The CDR3 DNA reads TGTGCCAGCAGCTTAGTGCAGGGGCATCCTAATGAAAAACTGTTTTTT.